Below are 14 T cell receptor beta chains sequenced from a single sample in a study of regulatory T cells in long-lasting Graves disease. Assembly of TCR beta libraries relied on iRepertoire HTBI primers together with Arm-PCR of CDR3 regions. A single record per CDR3 protein comes from TCRdb applying MiXCR to the multiplex PCR reads. Among a few hundred thousand distinct CDR3 sequences listed, about 17% were seen once. Regarding time point: newly diagnosed GD, antithyroid drugs for less than 3 months. Construction of the TCR library relied on RNA isolated from PBMCs. The sample was also linked to a second study, of T cells in Graves' hyperthyroidism and ophthalmopathy.

Material: peripheral blood mononuclear cells (PBMCs), obtained at new diagnosis, from a patient treated with antithyroid drugs. The receptors shown here come from a woman in her twenties or thirties with Graves disease.

Only a few counts were recorded for this clonotype. The V and J genes are TRBV19 and TRBJ2-3, with 12 bases fitting TRBD2. The ends lost 5 bases at V and 3 bases at J; junction bases unmatched: 6. CDR1 LNHDA and CDR2 SQIVND come from the germline V gene (reference sequence). CDR3 length: 16 residues. The CDR3 here is CASSSGLAGYTDTQYF. The CDR3 coding sequence is TGTGCCAGTAGTTCAGGACTAGCGGGGTATACAGATACGCAGTATTTT.

A remark on this clonotype: This likely traces to a read error, being one base from a far larger clone. The rearrangement joins TRBV11-2 to TRBJ1-1, with D tentatively TRBD1 (6 bases). Trimming pared 6 bases from V and 10 bases from J, leaving 15 bases between. Germline CDR1 and CDR2: SGHAT and FQNNGV. CDR3 length: 12 amino acids. CDR3 in amino acids: CASSLIRGRAFF. The CDR3 DNA reads TGTGCCAGCAGTCTGATCAGGGGTCGAGCTTTCTTT.

The sample holds many counts of this clonotype. The chain is built from TRBV15 and TRBJ2-7; D may match TRBD1 or TRBD2 (5 bases each). The V and J ends lost 5 bases and 7 bases respectively, with 15 bases between them. This CDR3 comprises 13 residues. Per germline, CDR1 LNHNV and CDR2 YYDKDF (reference sequence). The CDR3 loop reads CATSLSGTREQYF. The CDR3 region has the DNA TGTGCCACCAGCCTGTCAGGGACGCGGGAGCAGTACTTC. Variable domain in full (rest from reference TRBV15 and TRBJ2-7): DAMVIQNPRYQVTQFGKPVTLSCSQTLNHNVMYWYQQKSSQAPKLLFHYYDKDFNNEADTPDNFQSRRPNTSFCFLDIRSPGLGDTAMYLCATSLSGTREQYFGPGTRLTVT.

This chain uses TRBV11-2 with TRBJ2-3, with 8 bases matching TRBD1. CDR3 length equals 14 residues. Trimming took 5 bases from V and 6 from J; bases not matched to a gene: 7. CDR1 SGHAT and CDR2 FQNNGV come from the germline V gene. CDR3 DNA: TGTGCCAGCAGCCGGCAGGGGGCGGGGGATACGCAGTATTTT. Protein: CASSRQGAGDTQYF. Filled out from reference TRBV11-2 and TRBJ2-3, the complete variable domain reads EAGVAQSPRYKIIEKRQSVAFWCNPISGHATLYWYQQILGQGPKLLIQFQNNGVVDDSQLPKDRFSAERLKGVDSTLKIQPAKLEDSAVYLCASSRQGAGDTQYFGPGTRLTVL.

This clonotype was counted at least ten times. The CDR3 nucleotides read TGTGCCAGCTCACCAAATCTGGGGAACACTGAAGCTTTCTTT. Protein product: CASSPNLGNTEAFF. This rearrangement joins TRBV18 to TRBJ1-1; D call uncertain. V gave up 2 bases and J gave up 1 base, with 8 bases separating them. The CDR3 contains 14 residues. CDR1 is KGHSH and CDR2 is LQKENI in the germline V gene.

In this sample, this clonotype turned up many times. The chain is built from TRBV20-1 and TRBJ2-7; D might be TRBD1 or TRBD2, each matching 5 bases. CDR3 length: 16 residues. Germline V lookup: CDR1 DFQATT, CDR2 SNEGSKA (reference sequence). Deletions cut 0 bases from V and 3 bases from J, with 18 bases between. CDR3 loop: CSARDVEQEDFYEQYF. CDR3 sequence (DNA): TGCAGTGCTAGAGATGTGGAACAGGAGGATTTCTACGAGCAGTACTTC.

This clonotype was counted many times. V usage is TRBV3-1 and J usage is TRBJ1-1; a weak D match, TRBD1 (6 bases). Trimming pared 4 bases from V and 6 bases from J, leaving 12 bases between. Germline V gene data show CDR1 as LGHDT and CDR2 as YNNKEL (reference sequence). This CDR3 has 13 amino acids. The CDR3 spells CASSPPQGSEAFF. The CDR3 bases are TGTGCCAGCAGCCCACCACAGGGCTCTGAAGCTTTCTTT. Combining the CDR3 with reference TRBV3-1 and TRBJ1-1 gives the whole variable domain DTAVSQTPKYLVTQMGNDKSIKCEQNLGHDTMYWYKQDSKKFLKIMFSYNNKELIINETVPNRFSPKSPDKAHLNLHINSLELGDSAVYFCASSPPQGSEAFFGQGTRLTVV.

The chain links TRBV6-1 to TRBJ1-5; D is undetermined. The CDR3 has 15 residues. The germline V and J ends were trimmed by 1 base and 3 bases, with 10 bases remaining between them. The germline gives CDR1 MNHNS, CDR2 SASEGT. The CDR3 is CASSEGPQANQPQHF. The CDR3 DNA follows: TGTGCCAGCAGTGAAGGCCCCCAGGCCAATCAGCCCCAGCATTTT.

This clonotype was observed many times. V is TRBV4-1 and J is TRBJ2-5; no reliable D call. V was cut by 0 bases and J by 7 bases, with 15 bases left in between. The CDR3 consists of 15 residues. CDR1 is MGHRA and CDR2 is YSYEKL in the germline V gene. CDR3 DNA sequence: TGCGCCAGCAGCCAAGATCAATGGACCTCGGGGACCCAGTACTTC. Its translation: CASSQDQWTSGTQYF.

The J gene is TRBJ2-1, the V gene TRBV20-1; TRBD2 agrees at 11 bases. Germline CDR1 reads DFQATT; CDR2 reads SNEGSKA (reference sequence). This CDR3 is built from 12 residues. DNA of the CDR3: TGCAGCACTAGCGGGGGTACAGATGAGCAGTTCTTC. Amino acids: CSTSGGTDEQFF.

This clonotype was observed many times. The chain links TRBV20-1 to TRBJ2-3; TRBD2 matches 8 bases. Germline V gives CDR1 DFQATT, CDR2 SNEGSKA (reference sequence). The CDR3 is 14 amino acids. Trimming at V came to 2 bases and at J to 6 bases, leaving 7 bases not matched to a gene. In DNA, the CDR3 is TGCAGTGCTAGAACCGGGGGGGCGGGGGATACGCAGTATTTT. This encodes CSARTGGAGDTQYF.

The chain carries TRBV27 and TRBJ1-2; D remains unclear. Between the trimmed V and J ends, which lost 5 bases and 6 bases, there was a span of 13 bases. The CDR3 extends over 13 amino acids. Per the germline V gene, CDR1 is MNHEY and CDR2 is SMNVEV (reference sequence). CDR3 residues: CASSVGELNGYTF. CDR3 nucleotide sequence: TGTGCCAGCAGTGTCGGGGAGCTGAATGGCTACACCTTC.

This clonotype was counted ten times or more. J is TRBJ2-7 and V is TRBV2; 8 bases match TRBD1. J lost 0 bases, V lost 8 bases, and 6 bases had no gene match. This CDR3 has 14 residues. Germline values: CDR1 SNHLY, CDR2 FYNNEI. The CDR3 sequence is CASGDRQSSYEQYF. CDR3 DNA: TGTGCCAGCGGGGACAGGCAAAGCTCCTACGAGCAGTACTTC.

This clonotype was detected only once. The J gene is TRBJ1-2, the V gene TRBV20-1; possibly TRBD1 for D (6 bases). Germline CDR1 DFQATT, CDR2 SNEGSKA (reference sequence). The CDR3 covers 15 residues. V was cut by 1 base and J by 4 bases, with 16 bases left in between. The CDR3 bases are TGCAGTGCTAGAGGCGGACAGTCCGTCGCCTATGGCTACACCTTC. Translated: CSARGGQSVAYGYTF.